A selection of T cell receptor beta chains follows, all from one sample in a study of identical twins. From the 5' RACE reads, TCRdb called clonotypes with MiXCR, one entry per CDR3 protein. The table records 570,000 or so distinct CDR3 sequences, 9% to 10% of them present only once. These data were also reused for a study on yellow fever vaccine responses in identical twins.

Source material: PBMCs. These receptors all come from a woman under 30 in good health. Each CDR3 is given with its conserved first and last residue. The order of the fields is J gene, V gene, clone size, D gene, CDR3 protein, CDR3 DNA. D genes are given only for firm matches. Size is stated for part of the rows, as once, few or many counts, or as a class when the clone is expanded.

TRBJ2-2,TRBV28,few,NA,CASKISIPANTGELFF,TGTGCCAGCAAAATTTCAATACCGGCGAACACCGGGGAGCTGTTTTTT
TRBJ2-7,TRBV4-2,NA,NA,CASSQDLGGPLSYEQYF,TGTGCCAGCAGCCAAGATCTGGGCGGGCCACTCTCCTACGAGCAGTACTTC
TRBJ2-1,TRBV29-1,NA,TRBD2,CSVDGLPGLAATGPLSYNEQFF,TGCAGCGTAGACGGGCTCCCGGGACTAGCGGCCACAGGGCCCCTCTCCTACAATGAGCAGTTCTTC
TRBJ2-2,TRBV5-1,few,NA,CASSLLTGSPGELFF,TGCGCCAGCAGCTTATTAACAGGGTCCCCCGGGGAGCTGTTTTTT
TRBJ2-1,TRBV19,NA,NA,CASSMYNEQFF,TGTGCCAGTAGTATGTACAATGAGCAGTTCTTC
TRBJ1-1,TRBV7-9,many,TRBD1,CASSPRTGTNTEAFF,TGTGCCAGCAGCCCCCGGACAGGGACGAACACTGAAGCTTTCTTT
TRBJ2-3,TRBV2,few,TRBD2,CASRGLADSTDTQYF,TGTGCCAGCAGGGGACTAGCGGATAGCACAGATACGCAGTATTTT
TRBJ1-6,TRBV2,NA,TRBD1,CAGRGRNSPLHF,TGTGCTGGGAGGGGGCGAAATTCACCCCTCCACTTT
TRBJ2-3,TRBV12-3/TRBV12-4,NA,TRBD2,CASSLRTSSTDTQYF,TGTGCCAGCAGTTTACGGACTAGCAGCACAGATACGCAGTATTTT
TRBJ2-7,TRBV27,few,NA,CASSLWGNDEQYF,TGTGCCAGCAGTTTGTGGGGGAACGACGAGCAGTACTTC